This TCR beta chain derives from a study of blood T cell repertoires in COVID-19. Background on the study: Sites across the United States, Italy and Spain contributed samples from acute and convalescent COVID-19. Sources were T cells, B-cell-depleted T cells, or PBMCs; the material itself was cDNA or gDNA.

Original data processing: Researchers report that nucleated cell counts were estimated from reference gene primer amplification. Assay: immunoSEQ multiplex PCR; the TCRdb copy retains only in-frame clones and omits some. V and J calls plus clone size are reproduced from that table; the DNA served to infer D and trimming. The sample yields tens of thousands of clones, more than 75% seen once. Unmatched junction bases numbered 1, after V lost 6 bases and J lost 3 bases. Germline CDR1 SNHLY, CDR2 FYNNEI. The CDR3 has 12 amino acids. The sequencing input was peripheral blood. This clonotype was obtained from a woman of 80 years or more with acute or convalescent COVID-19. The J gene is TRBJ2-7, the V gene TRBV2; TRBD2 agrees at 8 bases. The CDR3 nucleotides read TGTGCCAGCAGCGGGGGGGTCTACGAGCAGTACTTC. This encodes CASSGGVYEQYF.